This paragraph covers one TCR beta chain sequence. The V gene's germline CDR1 is MNHEY and CDR2 SVGAGI. This CDR3 is 14 amino acids long. The V and J ends lost 7 bases and 7 bases respectively, with 19 bases between them. The sample is drawn from a study of blood T cell repertoires in COVID-19. Across the whole study: T cells, B-cell-depleted T cells, or PBMCs provided the cDNA or gDNA that served as material.

Clones were read by immunoSEQ multiplex PCR, and TCRdb kept only the in-frame ones, dropping some. This sample has roughly 180,000 clones, with 85% found just once. The clonotype comes from a woman in her sixties or seventies with acute or convalescent COVID-19. Sequenced: peripheral blood. The V and J genes are TRBV6-5 and TRBJ1-2, with TRBD1 as a possible D gene (5 bases). The CDR3 spells CASNPGARGGGYTF. The CDR3, as DNA: TGTGCCAGCAACCCCGGGGCCCGGGGGGGTGGCTACACCTTC.